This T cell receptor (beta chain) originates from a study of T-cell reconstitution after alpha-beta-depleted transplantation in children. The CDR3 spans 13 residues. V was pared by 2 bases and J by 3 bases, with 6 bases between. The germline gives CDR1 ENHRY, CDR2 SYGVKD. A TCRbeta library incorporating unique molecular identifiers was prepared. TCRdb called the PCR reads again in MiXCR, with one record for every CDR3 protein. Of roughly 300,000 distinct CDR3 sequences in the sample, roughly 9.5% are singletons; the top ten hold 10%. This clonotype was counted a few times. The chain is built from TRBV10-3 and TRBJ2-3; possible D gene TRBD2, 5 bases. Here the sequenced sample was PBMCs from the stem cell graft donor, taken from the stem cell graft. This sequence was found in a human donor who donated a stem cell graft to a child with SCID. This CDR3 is CAISETSTDTQYF. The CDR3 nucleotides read TGTGCCATCAGTGAGACTAGTACAGATACGCAGTATTTT.